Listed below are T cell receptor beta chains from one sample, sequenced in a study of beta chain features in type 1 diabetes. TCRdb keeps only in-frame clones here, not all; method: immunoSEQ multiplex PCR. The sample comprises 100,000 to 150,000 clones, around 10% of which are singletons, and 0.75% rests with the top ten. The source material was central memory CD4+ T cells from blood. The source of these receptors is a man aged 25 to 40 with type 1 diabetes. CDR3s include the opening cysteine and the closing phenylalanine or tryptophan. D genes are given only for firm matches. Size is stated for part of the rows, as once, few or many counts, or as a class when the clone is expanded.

DNA: TGTGCCTGGAGTAGATGGACAGGACAGCGAATTGAAGCTTTCTTT
CDR3: CAWSRWTGQRIEAFF
V: TRBV30
size: .
D: TRBD1
J: TRBJ1-1

DNA: TGCGCCAGCAGCTATTCCCCCGGTGCTAACTATGGCTACACCTTC
CDR3: CASSYSPGANYGYTF
V: TRBV5-1
size: .
D: .
J: TRBJ1-2

DNA: TGTGCCAGCAGCGTAGGCGCTACTAGCTCCTACGAGCAGTACTTC
CDR3: CASSVGATSSYEQYF
V: TRBV9
size: few
D: .
J: TRBJ2-7

DNA: TGTGCCAGCAGTTTACGGGGTAGACCCAACGGCTCTGGAAACACCATATATTTT
CDR3: CASSLRGRPNGSGNTIYF
V: TRBV27
size: .
D: .
J: TRBJ1-3

DNA: TGTGCCAGCAGTACTCCCCCCGGTGAAGCTTTCTTT
CDR3: CASSTPPGEAFF
V: TRBV6-5
size: few
D: .
J: TRBJ1-1

DNA: TGTGCCATCAGTTTCAGGGCATCTGGAAACACCATATATTTT
CDR3: CAISFRASGNTIYF
V: TRBV10-3
size: .
D: .
J: TRBJ1-3

DNA: TGTGCCAGCAGCGTAGGTGTCCTAGCGGGGGACGATGCGGTCGAGACCCAGTACTTC
CDR3: CASSVGVLAGDDAVETQYF
V: TRBV9
size: .
D: TRBD2
J: TRBJ2-5

DNA: TGCAGCGTTGAACAGGGACAACAGAACACTGAAGCTTTCTTT
CDR3: CSVEQGQQNTEAFF
V: TRBV29-1
size: .
D: .
J: TRBJ1-1

DNA: TGTGCCAGCAGACCGGGACATAGTTATAGCAATCAGCCCCAGCATTTT
CDR3: CASRPGHSYSNQPQHF
V: TRBV27
size: few
D: .
J: TRBJ1-5

DNA: TGTGCCAGCAGCTACACAGATACGCAGTATTTT
CDR3: CASSYTDTQYF
V: TRBV14
size: many
D: .
J: TRBJ2-3

DNA: TGTGCCAGCAAACAGGGTCATACTGGAAACACCATATATTTT
CDR3: CASKQGHTGNTIYF
V: TRBV2
size: .
D: .
J: TRBJ1-3

DNA: TGTGCCAGCAGCAGACGGGGCCAAGAGACCCAGTACTTC
CDR3: CASSRRGQETQYF
V: TRBV7-2
size: .
D: .
J: TRBJ2-5

DNA: TGTGCCAGCAGCATGGGGCCCAATTCACCCCTCCACTTT
CDR3: CASSMGPNSPLHF
V: TRBV7-3
size: .
D: .
J: TRBJ1-6

DNA: TGCAGCGTTGATTGGAGGCCCAGCCTCCCTTGGGAAAAACTGTTTTTT
CDR3: CSVDWRPSLPWEKLFF
V: TRBV29-1
size: .
D: .
J: TRBJ1-4

DNA: TGCGCCAGCAGCTTGAGCGGAGCTAACAATGAGCAGTTCTTC
CDR3: CASSLSGANNEQFF
V: TRBV5-1
size: many
D: .
J: TRBJ2-1

DNA: TGCGCCAGCAGCGGCAGAATAGCGGGGGGATACAATGAGCAGTTCTTC
CDR3: CASSGRIAGGYNEQFF
V: TRBV5-1
size: .
D: TRBD2
J: TRBJ2-1

DNA: TGTGCCAGCAGCCAAGATCGAGCTAACGGGGGCTACACCTTC
CDR3: CASSQDRANGGYTF
V: TRBV5-4
size: .
D: .
J: TRBJ1-2

DNA: TGTGCCAGCAGTTCCGGGGGGGAAGAGACCCAGTACTTC
CDR3: CASSSGGEETQYF
V: TRBV28
size: .
D: TRBD2
J: TRBJ2-5

DNA: TGTGCCACCAGCAGAGATAGAACTCAGCCCCAGCATTTT
CDR3: CATSRDRTQPQHF
V: TRBV15
size: few
D: .
J: TRBJ1-5

DNA: TGTGCCAGCAGCCCGGGGGGGGCAAACCAAGAGACCCAGTACTTC
CDR3: CASSPGGANQETQYF
V: TRBV5-4
size: few
D: TRBD2
J: TRBJ2-5

DNA: TGTGCCTGGGCCGGGACAAGAGTAGGAGGCTACACCTTC
CDR3: CAWAGTRVGGYTF
V: TRBV30
size: few
D: .
J: TRBJ1-2

DNA: TGCGCCAGCAGCTTGGACAGGGCTGACACTGAAGCTTTCTTT
CDR3: CASSLDRADTEAFF
V: TRBV5-1
size: few
D: .
J: TRBJ1-1

DNA: TGTGCCAGCAGTTCGGAGCGGGGGGGCTGGACCGGGGAGCTGTTTTTT
CDR3: CASSSERGGWTGELFF
V: TRBV28
size: .
D: TRBD2
J: TRBJ2-2

DNA: TGTGCCAGCAGCCCACCGGGGACTAGCCCAGATACGCAGTATTTT
CDR3: CASSPPGTSPDTQYF
V: TRBV11-2
size: .
D: TRBD2
J: TRBJ2-3

DNA: TGTGCCAGCAGCTTTCTGGGGGGGAACAACGAGCAGTACTTC
CDR3: CASSFLGGNNEQYF
V: TRBV7-8
size: few
D: TRBD2
J: TRBJ2-7

DNA: TGCGCCAGCAGCCAAGATAGGGGTAGCGGGGGGGCAACGCAGTATTTT
CDR3: CASSQDRGSGGATQYF
V: TRBV4-1
size: few
D: TRBD2
J: TRBJ2-3

DNA: TGTGCCAGCAGAGAGACCGGGGACTATGGCTACACCTTC
CDR3: CASRETGDYGYTF
V: TRBV6-1
size: .
D: .
J: TRBJ1-2

DNA: TGTGCCAGCAGTTCCGCACTCCTCGACAGGGGCGAGCAGTACTTC
CDR3: CASSSALLDRGEQYF
V: TRBV27
size: .
D: TRBD1
J: TRBJ2-7

DNA: TGCGCCAGCAGCCAAGATCCTCCGGGGGCGGGGGGGACCGGGGAGCTGTTTTTT
CDR3: CASSQDPPGAGGTGELFF
V: TRBV4-3
size: few
D: TRBD2
J: TRBJ2-2

DNA: TGTGCCAGCAGCTTGGGACAGCTCACCGGGGAGCTGTTTTTT
CDR3: CASSLGQLTGELFF
V: TRBV5-4
size: few
D: .
J: TRBJ2-2

DNA: TGCGCCAGCAGGGGGACAGGGGGCGACGAGCAGTACTTC
CDR3: CASRGTGGDEQYF
V: TRBV5-1
size: .
D: TRBD1
J: TRBJ2-7

DNA: TGCAGTGCTAACAGGGGCACTGAAGCTTTCTTT
CDR3: CSANRGTEAFF
V: TRBV20-1
size: few
D: TRBD1
J: TRBJ1-1

DNA: TGTGCCAGCAGTGATGCGAACAGGGTCGGGGTTGACATTCAGTACTTC
CDR3: CASSDANRVGVDIQYF
V: TRBV2
size: .
D: .
J: TRBJ2-4

DNA: TGTGCCAGCAGGAAAACAGTTAACACTGAAGCTTTCTTT
CDR3: CASRKTVNTEAFF
V: TRBV7-2
size: once
D: .
J: TRBJ1-1

DNA: TGTGCCAGTAGTATATTTTCGGGGAGCTCCTACAATGAGCAGTTCTTC
CDR3: CASSIFSGSSYNEQFF
V: TRBV19
size: few
D: .
J: TRBJ2-1

DNA: TGTGCCAGCAGGACCTTAGTTGGAGGGAATGAGCAGTTCTTC
CDR3: CASRTLVGGNEQFF
V: TRBV6-1
size: .
D: .
J: TRBJ2-1

DNA: TGTGCCAGCGCCATAGCGGGGGCCTCAGATACGCAGTATTTT
CDR3: CASAIAGASDTQYF
V: TRBV11-2
size: .
D: TRBD2
J: TRBJ2-3

DNA: TGTGCCAGCAATCTGAACAGGGGGCAAGCGAACGCCAAAAACATTCAGTACTTC
CDR3: CASNLNRGQANAKNIQYF
V: TRBV28
size: few
D: TRBD1
J: TRBJ2-4

DNA: TGTGCCAGCAGCGTGGGACTAGCGGGGCCTCCCTCCTACAATGAGCAGTTCTTC
CDR3: CASSVGLAGPPSYNEQFF
V: TRBV9
size: .
D: TRBD2
J: TRBJ2-1

DNA: TGCGCCAGCAGCCAAGATCTTTCTGGGGCCAACGTCCTGACTTTC
CDR3: CASSQDLSGANVLTF
V: TRBV4-3
size: .
D: .
J: TRBJ2-6

DNA: TGCGCCAGCAGCTTGGGGCCTAGCGGTTACAATGAGCAGTTCTTC
CDR3: CASSLGPSGYNEQFF
V: TRBV5-1
size: once
D: TRBD2
J: TRBJ2-1

DNA: TGTGCCAGCAGCCCCCTCAACCGCAACTCGGGTGTGTACGAGCAGTACTTC
CDR3: CASSPLNRNSGVYEQYF
V: TRBV11-2
size: .
D: .
J: TRBJ2-7

DNA: TGTGCCAGCACTCAGGACAGGGGGACGGAAGGCTACACCTTC
CDR3: CASTQDRGTEGYTF
V: TRBV2
size: few
D: TRBD1
J: TRBJ1-2

DNA: TGTGCCAGCAGTCTTGACCTGTCGGGGGAGCAGTTCTTC
CDR3: CASSLDLSGEQFF
V: TRBV11-1
size: few
D: .
J: TRBJ2-1

DNA: TGTGCCAGCAGCGTAGGAGGGTTTACGGGCTACACCTTC
CDR3: CASSVGGFTGYTF
V: TRBV9
size: few
D: .
J: TRBJ1-2

DNA: TGTGCCAGCAGTGCGGGACAGGGGCTCAGCTCCTACGAGCAGTACTTC
CDR3: CASSAGQGLSSYEQYF
V: TRBV27
size: few
D: TRBD1
J: TRBJ2-7

DNA: TGTGCCAGCAGTTCCAGTTGGACAGATACGCAGTATTTT
CDR3: CASSSSWTDTQYF
V: TRBV7-9
size: few
D: .
J: TRBJ2-3

DNA: TGTGCCAGCTCACCTGGACAGGGCTCGTACAATGAGCAGTTCTTC
CDR3: CASSPGQGSYNEQFF
V: TRBV18
size: .
D: TRBD1
J: TRBJ2-1

DNA: TGTGCCAGTGGACAGGGTGTAGATTCACCCCTCCACTTT
CDR3: CASGQGVDSPLHF
V: TRBV6-6
size: few
D: TRBD1
J: TRBJ1-6

DNA: TGTGCCAGCAGTGCGCCGGACAGTCTTAATTCACCCCTCCACTTT
CDR3: CASSAPDSLNSPLHF
V: TRBV25-1
size: few
D: .
J: TRBJ1-6

DNA: TGTGCCAGCAGTGAAAGGACAGAGAATCAGCCCCAGCATTTT
CDR3: CASSERTENQPQHF
V: TRBV2
size: .
D: .
J: TRBJ1-5

DNA: TGTGCCAGCAGCCCCCAGGGCTATGGCTACACCTTC
CDR3: CASSPQGYGYTF
V: TRBV2
size: .
D: .
J: TRBJ1-2

DNA: TGTGCCAGCAGCTTAAACAGGGTGTGGGGGCAGTACTTC
CDR3: CASSLNRVWGQYF
V: TRBV7-2
size: .
D: .
J: TRBJ2-7

DNA: TGTGCCAGCAGCGACGCCGGGGAGGCGATGGAGACCCAGTACTTC
CDR3: CASSDAGEAMETQYF
V: TRBV28
size: few
D: .
J: TRBJ2-5

DNA: TGCAGCGGACAGAACACTGAAGCTTTCTTT
CDR3: CSGQNTEAFF
V: TRBV29-1
size: many
D: .
J: TRBJ1-1

DNA: TGTGCCAGCAGTTGGACAGGGAGCAATTCACCCCTCCACTTT
CDR3: CASSWTGSNSPLHF
V: TRBV6-5
size: few
D: TRBD1
J: TRBJ1-6

DNA: TGCAGCGTTGTTGGGACAGGTTACAATGAGCAGTTCTTC
CDR3: CSVVGTGYNEQFF
V: TRBV29-1
size: .
D: TRBD1
J: TRBJ2-1